This T cell receptor beta chain was sequenced for a study of human T cells and chemical hapten exposure. Turning to the study itself: Patients, chiefly female, had alopecia areata, totalis or universalis.

The CDR3 consists of 14 residues. V was pared by 2 bases and J by 2 bases, with 8 bases between. Germline values: CDR1 SGHNT, CDR2 YYREEE (reference sequence). This clonotype was seen only a few times. TCRdb analysed the RACE reads with MiXCR anew, one entry per CDR3 protein. The data hold around 50,000 distinct CDR3 sequences, with around 10% observed a single time. The time point: patch test 2, 6 weeks after DPC sensitization. Regarding treatment: therapeutic diphenylcyclopropenone sensitization with weekly scalp DPC. Blood collection happened ahead of applying each patch test. The genes are TRBV5-4 and TRBJ2-1; D not certain. The sequence derives from a woman aged 45-60 years with alopecia areata. Some clones in this sample may be carry-over from other donors' samples. The specimen was whole blood, collected in connection with sensitization to the hapten diphenylcyclopropenone (DPC). The CDR3 spells CASSFKDPYNEQFF. DNA for the CDR3: TGTGCCAGCAGCTTCAAGGATCCCTACAATGAGCAGTTCTTC.